This TCR beta chain originates from a study of PD-L1 blockade in urothelial cancer. Study in general: Investigators checked blood 3 weeks (second dose) and 6 weeks after treatment start. The median T cell count in blood samples was some 150,000.

The CDR3 runs to 15 residues. Trimming cost V 2 bases and J 0 bases, with 7 bases left between them. From germline, CDR1 is KGHSH and CDR2 LQKENI. The time point: peripheral blood 6 weeks after treatment start. It was locally advanced or metastatic urothelial carcinoma that patients had. Every PCR was spiked with synthetic TCR analog templates. Some clones are missing from TCRdb's copy, which holds only in-frame ones; the method was immunoSEQ multiplex PCR. Of approximately 20,000 clones listed, under 95% are singletons. This chain connects TRBV18 to TRBJ1-4; no clear D. Source: PBMCs, taken around atezolizumab (anti-PD-L1) treatment. The TCR was taken from a woman in her sixties or seventies with urothelial cancer. The CDR3 loop is CASSPNSATNEKLFF. The CDR3 nucleotides read TGTGCCAGCTCACCAAACTCTGCAACTAATGAAAAACTGTTTTTT. Full variable domain (outside the CDR3, taken from reference TRBV18 and TRBJ1-4): NAGVMQNPRHLVRRRGQEARLRCSPMKGHSHVYWYRQLPEEGLKFMVYLQKENIIDESGMPKERFSAEFPKEGPSILRIQQVVRGDSAAYFCASSPNSATNEKLFFGSGTQLSVL.